The rows below give T cell receptor beta chains drawn from one sample of a study of shared clonotypes between healthy human individuals. Only in-frame clones appear in the TCRdb table, and some are missing; sequencing was by immunoSEQ multiplex PCR. The sample yields approximately 600,000 clones, about 95% seen once. Sequenced material: naive CD8+ T cells sorted from blood. Receptor source: a woman aged 25-40 years in good health. The CDR3 runs from the conserved cysteine through the conserved F or W. The D gene is left open where the match is weak. For some rows the clone size is stated as once, few or many, or as a class when expanded; others skip it.

TGCGCCAGCAGCTGGGAATCGCTAGCGGCTAGCTCCTACGAGCAGTACTTC	CASSWESLAASSYEQYF	TRBV5-1	17	NA	TRBD2	TRBJ2-7
TGTGCCACCAGCAGAGATTGGTCCGGGGCCATGACCTACGAGCAGTACTTC	CATSRDWSGAMTYEQYF	TRBV15	17	NA	NA	TRBJ2-7
TGCAGCGTAATGGGGGCCCGGGAGGACTCCTACGAGCAGTACTTC	CSVMGAREDSYEQYF	TRBV29-1	15	NA	NA	TRBJ2-7
TGTGCCAGCTCACCGTCCTCTTCACTACGAGAGCAGTACTTC	CASSPSSSLREQYF	TRBV18	14	NA	NA	TRBJ2-7
TGTGCCAGCAGCCGGGACTACAATGAGCAGTTCTTC	CASSRDYNEQFF	TRBV14	12	NA	NA	TRBJ2-1
TGCAGCGCGACACTGGACGAGCAGTACTTC	CSATLDEQYF	TRBV29-1	10	NA	NA	TRBJ2-7
TGTGCCAGCAGCACGACAAGGAATGAGCAGTTCTTC	CASSTTRNEQFF	TRBV5-3	12	NA	NA	TRBJ2-1
TGTGCCAGCAGCTCCGGACAGGAATACGAGCAGTACTTC	CASSSGQEYEQYF	TRBV4-2	13	NA	TRBD1	TRBJ2-7
TGTGCCAGCAGGGCTAGCGGGAGGCACGAGCAGTACTTC	CASRASGRHEQYF	TRBV28	13	NA	TRBD2	TRBJ2-7
TGTGCCAGCAGCGTAGCTGGGGAAAGCTACAATGAGCAGTTCTTC	CASSVAGESYNEQFF	TRBV9	15	NA	NA	TRBJ2-1
TGCAGCGCCATGGTTAGGGAAGGCTACACCTTC	CSAMVREGYTF	TRBV29-1	11	few	NA	TRBJ1-2
TGTGCCAGCAGCCCAGTAGACTGGAAAGAAGAGACCCAGTACTTC	CASSPVDWKEETQYF	TRBV7-6	15	NA	NA	TRBJ2-5
TGTGCCAGCCTTTCGGGTGTCGACGAGCAGTACTTC	CASLSGVDEQYF	TRBV5-8	12	NA	NA	TRBJ2-7
TGTGCCAGCAGCTCGATAGGTCGGTACGAGCAGTACTTC	CASSSIGRYEQYF	TRBV7-9	13	NA	NA	TRBJ2-7
TGTGCCAGCAGCCCTTCCCACACTGAAGCTTTCTTT	CASSPSHTEAFF	TRBV9	12	few	NA	TRBJ1-1
TGTGCCAGCAGCGTAGGAGGAGGGTCAGATACGCAGTATTTT	CASSVGGGSDTQYF	TRBV9	14	once	NA	TRBJ2-3
TGTGCCAGCAGCAGCCCGGACAGGGTGAACACTGAAGCTTTCTTT	CASSSPDRVNTEAFF	TRBV13	15	NA	TRBD1	TRBJ1-1
TGTGCCAGCAGCGCCTTAACTAGCGGCTTTTTCGAGCAGTACTTC	CASSALTSGFFEQYF	TRBV7-8	15	NA	TRBD2	TRBJ2-7
TGTGCCAGCAGTCCGAGGACAGGGGCCCGGCCTGGCTACACCTTC	CASSPRTGARPGYTF	TRBV27	15	NA	TRBD1	TRBJ1-2
TGTGCCAGCAGCTTGGGCCTAGCGCACTCCTACGAGCAGTACTTC	CASSLGLAHSYEQYF	TRBV5-5	15	NA	NA	TRBJ2-7
TGTGCCAGCACCTCGTCTGGGGGCAAGGACAATGAGCAGTTCTTC	CASTSSGGKDNEQFF	TRBV2	15	NA	NA	TRBJ2-1
TGTGCCAGCACGCAGGGGCTGGGAGAAAAACTGTTTTTT	CASTQGLGEKLFF	TRBV7-9	13	once	NA	TRBJ1-4
TGTGCCAGCAGCTTAACCGGGACTAGCACAGATACGCAGTATTTT	CASSLTGTSTDTQYF	TRBV7-3	15	NA	NA	TRBJ2-3
TGTGCCAGCAGCTCATCTATGGGGGACAGGGGTACGTCCTACGAGCAGTACTTC	CASSSSMGDRGTSYEQYF	TRBV7-8	18	NA	TRBD1	TRBJ2-7
TGTGCCAGCAGCGTAAACCCTCAGGAGGGATCCCCTGGCGAGCAGTACTTC	CASSVNPQEGSPGEQYF	TRBV9	17	NA	NA	TRBJ2-7
TGTGCCAGCAGCTTGTGGGGAGGTCAGCCCCAGCATTTT	CASSLWGGQPQHF	TRBV5-6	13	NA	NA	TRBJ1-5
TGCGCCAGCAGCCAAGTTCTCGCCAAAACGACGGGAAACACCATATATTTT	CASSQVLAKTTGNTIYF	TRBV4-1	17	NA	NA	TRBJ1-3
TGTGCCAGCAGCAATAGCGAGGTCACAGATACGCAGTATTTT	CASSNSEVTDTQYF	TRBV7-9	14	NA	NA	TRBJ2-3
TGTGCTGTTGGGGGGGGAAATGAGCAGTTCTTC	CAVGGGNEQFF	TRBV19	11	once	TRBD2	TRBJ2-1
TGTGCCAGCAGCCCCGGGTCCACAGATACGCAGTATTTT	CASSPGSTDTQYF	TRBV28	13	NA	NA	TRBJ2-3
TGTGCCAGCAGTTCTGGACAGGTGGACGAGCAGTACTTC	CASSSGQVDEQYF	TRBV5-6	13	NA	TRBD1	TRBJ2-7
TGTGCCTCGGGTAGAGGGCCGGTTCTTTTAGCCAAAAACATTCAGTACTTC	CASGRGPVLLAKNIQYF	TRBV27	17	NA	NA	TRBJ2-4
TGTGCCAGCAGTCCTGGGACAGGGGGCTACGAGCAGTACTTC	CASSPGTGGYEQYF	TRBV28	14	once	TRBD1	TRBJ2-7
TGTGCCAGCAGTAGGACTAGGAGTTCTTACGAGCAGTACTTC	CASSRTRSSYEQYF	TRBV5-5	14	NA	TRBD2	TRBJ2-7
TGCGCCAGCTTTCTAGCGGGCCCCCGGGAGACCCAGTACTTC	CASFLAGPRETQYF	TRBV5-1	14	NA	TRBD2	TRBJ2-5
TGTGCCAGCAGTTTCCAAGAGACCCAGTACTTC	CASSFQETQYF	TRBV6-5	11	NA	NA	TRBJ2-5
TGTGCCAGCGGTAACACCGGGGAGCTGTTTTTT	CASGNTGELFF	TRBV6-5	11	NA	NA	TRBJ2-2
TGTGCCAGCTATTGGACTAGCGGGAACTCCTACGAGCAGTACTTC	CASYWTSGNSYEQYF	TRBV6-1	15	NA	TRBD2	TRBJ2-7
TGTGCCAGCAGGCCATCCGGGGCACTGCAAGAGACCCAGTACTTC	CASRPSGALQETQYF	TRBV6-5	15	NA	NA	TRBJ2-5
TGTGCCAGCGCCACCAGGGGGGAGGGCGTCACAGATACGCAGTATTTT	CASATRGEGVTDTQYF	TRBV28	16	NA	NA	TRBJ2-3
TGCAGCGTTGAAGGAGGGTCTCTCCAAGAGACCCAGTACTTC	CSVEGGSLQETQYF	TRBV29-1	14	NA	NA	TRBJ2-5